This T cell receptor (beta chain) is drawn from a study of T cells in localized non-small cell lung cancer. Study-wide results and caveats: A median of roughly 55 of the top 100 tumor clones appeared in adjacent lung, which was paired and uninvolved. Tumor samples were not multi-region, leaving intratumor heterogeneity unexcluded. The greatest T cell clonality was found in uninvolved adjacent lung (higher than in tumor).

In regard to this clone: Antigen specificity is unknown.

Trimming took 3 bases from V and 0 from J, leaving 9 bases between them. The CDR3 runs to 14 residues. The V gene's germline CDR1 is GTSNPN and CDR2 SVGIG (reference sequence). TCRdb's table, derived via immunoSEQ multiplex PCR, lists solely in-frame clones and lacks some. The sample carries approximately 70,000 clones, about four fifths recorded once. This sample comprised PBMCs, obtained before any cancer treatment. The chain recombines TRBV30 with TRBJ1-3; the D gene is possibly TRBD1 (6 bases). The TCR comes from a man aged 40-75 years with stage II lung adenocarcinoma. CDR3 protein: CAWRGGRSGNTIYF. In DNA form, the CDR3 reads TGTGCCTGGAGAGGGGGACGCTCTGGAAACACCATATATTTT.